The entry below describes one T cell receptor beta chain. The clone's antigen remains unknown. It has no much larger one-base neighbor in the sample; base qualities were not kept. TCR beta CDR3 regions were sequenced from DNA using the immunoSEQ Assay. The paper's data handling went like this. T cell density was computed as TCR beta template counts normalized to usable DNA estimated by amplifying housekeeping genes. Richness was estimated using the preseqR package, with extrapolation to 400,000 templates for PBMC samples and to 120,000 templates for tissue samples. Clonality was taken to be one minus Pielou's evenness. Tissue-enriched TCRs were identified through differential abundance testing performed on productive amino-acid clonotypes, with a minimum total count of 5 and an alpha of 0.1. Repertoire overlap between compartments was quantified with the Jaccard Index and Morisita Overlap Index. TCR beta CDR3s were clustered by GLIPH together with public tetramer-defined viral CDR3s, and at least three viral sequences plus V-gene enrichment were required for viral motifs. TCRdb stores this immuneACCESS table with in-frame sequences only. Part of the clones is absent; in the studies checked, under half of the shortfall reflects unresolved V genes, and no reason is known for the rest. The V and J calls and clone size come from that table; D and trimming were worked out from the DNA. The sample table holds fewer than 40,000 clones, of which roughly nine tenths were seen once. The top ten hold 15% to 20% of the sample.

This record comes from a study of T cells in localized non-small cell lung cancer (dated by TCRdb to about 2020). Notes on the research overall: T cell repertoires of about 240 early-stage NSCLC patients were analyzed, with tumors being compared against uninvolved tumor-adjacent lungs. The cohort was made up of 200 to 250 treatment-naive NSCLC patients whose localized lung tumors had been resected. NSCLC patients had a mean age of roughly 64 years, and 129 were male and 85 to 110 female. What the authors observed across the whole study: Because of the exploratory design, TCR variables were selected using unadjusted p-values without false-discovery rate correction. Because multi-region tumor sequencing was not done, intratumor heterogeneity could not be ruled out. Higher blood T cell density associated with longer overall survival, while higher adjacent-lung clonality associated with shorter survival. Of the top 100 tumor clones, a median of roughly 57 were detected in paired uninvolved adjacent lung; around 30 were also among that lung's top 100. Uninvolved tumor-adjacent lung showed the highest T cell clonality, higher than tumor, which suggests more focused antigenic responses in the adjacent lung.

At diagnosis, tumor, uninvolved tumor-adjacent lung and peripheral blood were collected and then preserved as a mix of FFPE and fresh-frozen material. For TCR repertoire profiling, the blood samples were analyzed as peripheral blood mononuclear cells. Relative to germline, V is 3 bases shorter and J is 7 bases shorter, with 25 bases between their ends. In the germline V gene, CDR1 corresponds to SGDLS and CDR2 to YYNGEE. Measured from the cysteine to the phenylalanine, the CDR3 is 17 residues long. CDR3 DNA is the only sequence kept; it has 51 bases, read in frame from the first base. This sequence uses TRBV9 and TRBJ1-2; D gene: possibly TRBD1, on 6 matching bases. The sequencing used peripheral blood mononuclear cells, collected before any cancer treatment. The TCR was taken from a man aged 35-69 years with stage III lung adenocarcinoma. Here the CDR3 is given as CASSAERIGTKPFGYTF. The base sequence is TGTGCCAGCAGCGCCGAAAGAATCGGGACAAAACCTTTTGGCTACACCTTC.